This T cell receptor (beta chain) was retrieved from a study of human T cells and chemical hapten exposure. Time point defined: patch test 3, about 24 weeks after DPC sensitization. Sample treatment: therapeutic diphenylcyclopropenone sensitization with weekly scalp DPC. This clonotype was observed at least ten times. The V gene lost 5 bases and the J gene lost 4 bases, with 9 bases spanning the gap. Germline loops: CDR1 MNHNY, CDR2 SVGAGI (reference sequence). The CDR3 is 12 amino acids. TCRdb reanalysed the RACE reads using MiXCR and keeps one entry per CDR3 protein. The repertoire has over 80,000 distinct CDR3 sequences, approximately 11% of them found once; the top ten carry more than 1%.

The clonotype comes from a woman aged 25 to 39 with alopecia areata. Some clones in this sample may be carry-over from other donors' samples. This chain uses TRBV6-6 with TRBJ2-7; a weak D match, TRBD2 (6 bases). Sequenced here: whole blood, sampled in connection with sensitization to the hapten diphenylcyclopropenone (DPC). The CDR3 bases are TGTGCCAGCAGTCTTAGCGGTTACGAGCAGTACTTC. Protein sequence: CASSLSGYEQYF.